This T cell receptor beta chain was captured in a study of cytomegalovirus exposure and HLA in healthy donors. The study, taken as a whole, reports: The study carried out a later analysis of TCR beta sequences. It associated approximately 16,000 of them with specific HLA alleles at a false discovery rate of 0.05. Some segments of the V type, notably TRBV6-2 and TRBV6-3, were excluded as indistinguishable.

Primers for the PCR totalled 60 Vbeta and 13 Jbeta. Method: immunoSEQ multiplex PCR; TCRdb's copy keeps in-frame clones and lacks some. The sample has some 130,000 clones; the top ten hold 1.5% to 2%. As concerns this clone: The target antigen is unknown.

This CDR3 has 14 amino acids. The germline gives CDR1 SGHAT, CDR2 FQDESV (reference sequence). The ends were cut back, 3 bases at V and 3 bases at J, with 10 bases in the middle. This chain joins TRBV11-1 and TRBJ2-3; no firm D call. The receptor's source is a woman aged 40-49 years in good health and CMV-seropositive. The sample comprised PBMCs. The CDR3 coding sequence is TGTGCCAGCAGCTTGGGCAGTGGGACAGATACGCAGTATTTT. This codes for CASSLGSGTDTQYF.